This is a list of T cell receptor beta chains from one sample in a study of T cell responses to AZD1222 COVID-19 vaccine. Produced via immunoSEQ multiplex PCR; TCRdb's table is partial and in-frame only. The sample records about 93,000 clones, about 86% being singletons. The sequencing here drew on peripheral blood, taken on day 0 of AZD1222 vaccination. The receptors were gathered from an adult in good health. The CDR3 runs from the conserved cysteine through the conserved F or W. The order of the fields is CDR3 protein, CDR3 DNA, V gene, D gene, J gene, clone size. A D gene is named only where the DNA matches it firmly. Size is omitted from some rows. Given values are once, few, many or a class for expanded clones.

cdr3_aa: CASSRDLTNYGYTF; cdr3_nt: TGCGCCAGCAGCCGGGATCTTACTAACTATGGCTACACCTTC; v_call: TRBV5-1; d_call: NA; j_call: TRBJ1-2; clone_size: NA
cdr3_aa: CASSLDIRSYEQYF; cdr3_nt: TGCGCCAGCAGCCTGGACATTCGCTCCTACGAGCAGTACTTC; v_call: TRBV4-3; d_call: NA; j_call: TRBJ2-7; clone_size: few
cdr3_aa: CAWSVGTGRAFF; cdr3_nt: TGTGCCTGGAGTGTAGGGACAGGGAGAGCTTTCTTT; v_call: TRBV30; d_call: TRBD1; j_call: TRBJ1-1; clone_size: NA
cdr3_aa: CSVRQGNTEAFF; cdr3_nt: TGCAGCGTACGACAGGGTAACACTGAAGCTTTCTTT; v_call: TRBV29-1; d_call: TRBD1; j_call: TRBJ1-1; clone_size: NA
cdr3_aa: CASSLDQNTEAFF; cdr3_nt: TGTGCCAGCAGTTTGGACCAGAACACTGAAGCTTTCTTT; v_call: TRBV5-4; d_call: NA; j_call: TRBJ1-1; clone_size: NA
cdr3_aa: CAISDVMRRQGPSYEQYF; cdr3_nt: TGTGCCATCAGTGACGTTATGCGGCGACAGGGGCCATCCTACGAGCAGTACTTC; v_call: TRBV10-3; d_call: TRBD1; j_call: TRBJ2-7; clone_size: NA
cdr3_aa: CATEVARSNQPQHF; cdr3_nt: TGTGCCACCGAGGTGGCTCGGAGCAATCAGCCCCAGCATTTT; v_call: TRBV10-3; d_call: NA; j_call: TRBJ1-5; clone_size: few
cdr3_aa: CASSRLGTAYNEQFF; cdr3_nt: TGTGCCAGCAGCCGACTAGGGACAGCATACAATGAGCAGTTCTTC; v_call: TRBV11-2; d_call: NA; j_call: TRBJ2-1; clone_size: NA
cdr3_aa: CASSLAGAADEQYF; cdr3_nt: TGCGCCAGCAGCTTGGCGGGGGCAGCGGACGAGCAGTACTTC; v_call: TRBV5-1; d_call: NA; j_call: TRBJ2-7; clone_size: NA
cdr3_aa: CASSYLRNNEQFF; cdr3_nt: TGTGCCAGCAGTTATTTACGGAACAATGAGCAGTTCTTC; v_call: TRBV12-3/TRBV12-4; d_call: NA; j_call: TRBJ2-1; clone_size: NA
cdr3_aa: CASSSYLRWTYNSPLHF; cdr3_nt: TGTGCCAGCAGCTCCTACCTACGGTGGACCTATAATTCACCCCTCCACTTT; v_call: TRBV7-9; d_call: NA; j_call: TRBJ1-6; clone_size: NA
cdr3_aa: CASSLIGVGSPLHF; cdr3_nt: TGTGCCAGCAGTTTAATCGGGGTGGGCTCACCCCTCCACTTT; v_call: TRBV27; d_call: NA; j_call: TRBJ1-6; clone_size: NA
cdr3_aa: CASSHSSGQANEKLFF; cdr3_nt: TGTGCCAGCAGCCATTCCTCGGGACAGGCTAATGAAAAACTGTTTTTT; v_call: TRBV16; d_call: TRBD1; j_call: TRBJ1-4; clone_size: NA
cdr3_aa: CASSSHGQVSQYF; cdr3_nt: TGTGCCAGCAGCTCCCACGGACAGGTTTCTCAGTACTTC; v_call: TRBV7-2; d_call: TRBD1; j_call: TRBJ2-7; clone_size: NA
cdr3_aa: CASSLSRPVGYNSPLHF; cdr3_nt: TGTGCCAGCAGCCTAAGCCGGCCCGTTGGCTATAATTCACCCCTCCACTTT; v_call: TRBV11-2; d_call: NA; j_call: TRBJ1-6; clone_size: NA
cdr3_aa: CASSQDSGQPQHF; cdr3_nt: TGTGCCAGCAGCCAAGATTCTGGCCAGCCCCAGCATTTT; v_call: TRBV3-1/TRBV3-2; d_call: NA; j_call: TRBJ1-5; clone_size: NA
cdr3_aa: CASSLGQNSPLHF; cdr3_nt: TGTGCCAGCAGCTTAGGGCAGAATTCACCCCTCCACTTT; v_call: TRBV11-2; d_call: NA; j_call: TRBJ1-6; clone_size: NA
cdr3_aa: CASSTRDRGSLEQYF; cdr3_nt: TGTGCCAGCAGCACCCGGGACAGGGGCTCCCTCGAGCAGTACTTC; v_call: TRBV6-2/TRBV6-3; d_call: TRBD1; j_call: TRBJ2-7; clone_size: NA
cdr3_aa: CASSRSAGFGGKKFF; cdr3_nt: TGTGCCAGCTCACGATCGGCTGGTTTCGGAGGTAAAAAGTTCTTC; v_call: TRBV18; d_call: NA; j_call: TRBJ2-1; clone_size: NA
cdr3_aa: CASSIIGSRQFF; cdr3_nt: TGTGCCAGTAGTATAATAGGGTCTAGACAGTTCTTC; v_call: TRBV19; d_call: NA; j_call: TRBJ2-1; clone_size: NA
cdr3_aa: CATRVGQGDNQPQHF; cdr3_nt: TGTGCCACCAGGGTAGGACAGGGAGACAATCAGCCCCAGCATTTT; v_call: TRBV15; d_call: TRBD1; j_call: TRBJ1-5; clone_size: NA
cdr3_aa: CASSFRDRVSYEQYF; cdr3_nt: TGCGCCAGCAGCTTCAGGGACAGGGTCTCCTACGAGCAGTACTTC; v_call: TRBV5-1; d_call: TRBD1; j_call: TRBJ2-7; clone_size: NA
cdr3_aa: CASSLVVGSRGGNEKLFF; cdr3_nt: TGTGCCAGCAGCTTAGTAGTCGGTTCAAGGGGTGGTAATGAAAAACTGTTTTTT; v_call: TRBV7-2; d_call: NA; j_call: TRBJ1-4; clone_size: NA
cdr3_aa: CALGTGRTQYF; cdr3_nt: TGTGCCCTAGGGACAGGCCGGACCCAGTACTTC; v_call: TRBV30; d_call: TRBD1; j_call: TRBJ2-5; clone_size: NA
cdr3_aa: CATSGGGGSDNEQFF; cdr3_nt: TGTGCCACCAGTGGTGGGGGAGGATCCGACAATGAGCAGTTCTTC; v_call: TRBV24-1; d_call: NA; j_call: TRBJ2-1; clone_size: NA